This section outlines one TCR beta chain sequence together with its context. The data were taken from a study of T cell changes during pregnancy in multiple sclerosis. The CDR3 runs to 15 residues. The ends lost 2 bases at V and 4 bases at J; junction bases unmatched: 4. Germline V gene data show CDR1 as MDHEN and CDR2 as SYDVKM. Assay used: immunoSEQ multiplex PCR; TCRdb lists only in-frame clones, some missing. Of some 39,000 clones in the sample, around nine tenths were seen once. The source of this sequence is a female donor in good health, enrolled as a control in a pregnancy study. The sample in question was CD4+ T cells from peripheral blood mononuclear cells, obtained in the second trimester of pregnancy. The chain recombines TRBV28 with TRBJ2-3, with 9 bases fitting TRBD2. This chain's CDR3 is CASSLAGGLADTQYF. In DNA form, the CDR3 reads TGTGCCAGCAGTTTAGCGGGGGGGCTGGCAGATACGCAGTATTTT.